This T cell receptor (beta chain) was recorded in a study of PD-L1 blockade in urothelial cancer. Assay used: immunoSEQ multiplex PCR; TCRdb lists only in-frame clones, some missing. The repertoire holds 72,000 or so clones, with more than 75% as singletons. V was cut by 4 bases and J by 0 bases, with 9 bases left in between. The CDR3 has 13 amino acids. CDR1 SQVTM and CDR2 ANQGSEA come from the germline V gene. Indicated time point: pretreatment peripheral blood. This chain uses TRBV29-1 with TRBJ1-2, with a possible D match to TRBD1 (6 bases). The sample consisted of PBMCs, taken around atezolizumab (anti-PD-L1) treatment. This TCR was sampled from a man between 60 and 70 years old with urothelial cancer. CDR3 DNA sequence: TGCAGCGTTGGACAGGCAACTAACTATGGCTACACCTTC. Translating it yields CSVGQATNYGYTF.